The 26 T cell receptor beta chains listed next were all sequenced from one sample in a study of OX40 agonist ivuxolimab in advanced cancers. Repertoires were generated with immunoSEQ multiplex PCR, while TCRdb's copy carries only in-frame clones and drops some. Of some 50,000 clones in the sample, around nine tenths were seen once. Here the sequenced sample was CD4+ or CD8+ T cells sorted from blood, taken in a trial of the OX40 agonist ivuxolimab. These TCRs come from an adult with an advanced solid tumor such as melanoma, head and neck, liver or kidney cancer.

This chain links TRBV19 with TRBJ1-5, with 7 bases aligning to TRBD1. V was pared by 5 bases and J by 4 bases, with 5 bases of the junction left unmatched. CDR3 length equals 14 residues. CDR1 LNHDA and CDR2 SQIVND come from the germline V gene (reference sequence). CDR3 region: CASSGGTENQPQHF. In DNA, the CDR3 is TGTGCCAGTAGTGGAGGGACAGAAAATCAGCCCCAGCATTTT.

V gene TRBV30 combines with J gene TRBJ1-6; 7 bases line up with TRBD1. Germline V gene lookup returns CDR1 GTSNPN and CDR2 SVGIG (reference sequence). The CDR3 loop spans 13 amino acids. Trimming took 5 bases from V and 7 from J; bases not matched to a gene: 5. The CDR3 DNA reads as TGTGCCTGGGTACAGGGACAGAATTCACCCCTCCACTTT. Translation gives CAWVQGQNSPLHF.

Only one count was recorded for this clone. The chain links TRBV5-6 to TRBJ2-3; the match to TRBD2 covers 13 bases. The germline CDR1 and CDR2 sequences are SGHDT and YYEEEE. This CDR3 has 16 amino acids. After removal of 4 bases from V and 4 bases from J, the junction contained 6 bases not matched to a gene. CDR3 bases: TGTGCCAGCAGCACGGGACTAGCGGGACGGGCAGATACGCAGTATTTT. Protein product: CASSTGLAGRADTQYF. The whole variable domain, remainder taken from reference TRBV5-6 and TRBJ2-3, is DAGVTQSPTHLIKTRGQQVTLRCSPKSGHDTVSWYQQALGQGPQFIFQYYEEEERQRGNFPDRFSGHQFPNYSSELNVNALLLGDSALYLCASSTGLAGRADTQYFGPGTRLTVL.

The chain employs TRBV6-6 and TRBJ2-7; 9 nucleotides align to TRBD1. Losses at the gene ends were 9 bases for V and 5 bases for J; bases not matched to a gene: 8. Germline V gene sequence: CDR1 MNHNY, CDR2 SVGAGI (reference sequence). The CDR3 length is 13 residues. The CDR3 region has the DNA TGTGCCAGTAGAACAGGGGGCGGGGACGAGCAGTACTTC. It specifies CASRTGGGDEQYF.

The J gene is TRBJ2-3, the V gene TRBV27; D is unclear. Looked up from germline, CDR1 is MNHEY and CDR2 is SMNVEV (reference sequence). The germline V and J ends were trimmed by 8 bases and 0 bases, with 12 bases remaining between them. This CDR3 comprises 14 residues. CDR3: CASGRLPSTDTQYF. The CDR3 DNA reads as TGTGCCAGCGGCCGGTTGCCCAGCACAGATACGCAGTATTTT.

This clone showed up just a few times. The chain carries TRBV7-6 and TRBJ2-2; D is possibly TRBD2 (5 bases). Germline V gene lookup returns CDR1 SGHVS and CDR2 FNYEAQ. The V end was cut by 0 bases, the J end by 1 base, with 12 bases between. CDR3 length: 17 amino acids. The CDR3 DNA reads TGTGCCAGCAGCTTAGCGCAACCTAGCAGGAACACCGGGGAGCTGTTTTTT. Translated: CASSLAQPSRNTGELFF. Full variable domain (outside the CDR3, taken from reference TRBV7-6 and TRBJ2-2): GAGVSQSPRYKVTKRGQDVALRCDPISGHVSLYWYRQALGQGPEFLTYFNYEAQQDKSGLPNDRFSAERPEGSISTLTIQRTEQRDSAMYRCASSLAQPSRNTGELFFGEGSRLTVL.

J is TRBJ2-7 and V is TRBV6-1, with 9 bases that match TRBD1. This CDR3 spans 16 amino acids. The germline V gene encodes CDR1 MNHNS and CDR2 SASEGT. Trimming at V came to 4 bases and at J to 1 base, leaving 8 bases not matched to a gene. CDR3 amino acids: CASSARGTGYSYEQYF. DNA for the CDR3: TGTGCCAGCAGTGCACGAGGGACAGGGTATTCCTACGAGCAGTACTTC.

This chain links TRBV30 with TRBJ2-3; 12 nucleotides match TRBD1. J was trimmed by 4 bases and V by 8 bases; bases with no gene match: 7. This CDR3 comprises 14 residues. Germline values: CDR1 GTSNPN, CDR2 SVGIG (reference sequence). The CDR3 reads CAHDGTGGADTQYF. In nucleotides, the CDR3 is TGTGCCCACGACGGGACAGGGGGCGCAGATACGCAGTATTTT.

The chain couples TRBV6-6 to TRBJ1-2; D is perhaps TRBD1 (5 bases). The CDR3 runs 14 residues. V was pared by 5 bases and J by 1 base, with 11 bases between. Looked up from germline, CDR1 is MNHNY and CDR2 is SVGAGI (reference sequence). Here the CDR3 DNA reads TGTGCCAGCAGTACTGGGGGAATTAACTATGGCTACACCTTC. Its protein product is CASSTGGINYGYTF.

A few counts support this clone. The rearrangement links TRBV6-6 to TRBJ1-2; D gene uncertain. The V gene lost 2 bases and the J gene lost 7 bases, with 8 bases spanning the gap. The CDR3 covers 12 residues. Germline CDR1 MNHNY, CDR2 SVGAGI (reference sequence). CDR3 amino acids: CASSYERSGYTF. The CDR3, as DNA: TGTGCCAGCAGTTACGAGCGTTCTGGCTACACCTTC.

The chain couples TRBV7-9 to TRBJ2-5; D is unclear. The V end lost 1 base, the J end lost 2 bases, and 8 bases lay between the germline ends. Germline values: CDR1 SEHNR, CDR2 FQNEAQ (reference sequence). The CDR3 extends over 14 amino acids. CDR3 amino acids: CASSLGQVQETQYF. DNA for the CDR3: TGTGCCAGCAGCTTAGGTCAAGTTCAAGAGACCCAGTACTTC.

The gene calls are TRBV11-2 and TRBJ2-7, with TRBD2 matching 9 bases. Germline-derived CDR1 and CDR2 are SGHAT and FQNNGV. The CDR3 totals 15 residues. V lost 5 bases, J lost 4 bases, and 9 bases stayed unmatched. CDR3 region: CASSPSGTSLYEQYF. The DNA of the CDR3 is TGTGCCAGCAGCCCTTCGGGGACTAGCTTGTACGAGCAGTACTTC.

A single count supports this clone. The chain couples TRBV30 to TRBJ1-2, with TRBD1 matching 8 bases. CDR1 GTSNPN and CDR2 SVGIG come from the germline V gene (reference sequence). The junction had 8 bases not matched to a gene; V was cut back by 3 bases and J by 11 bases. This CDR3 comprises 12 residues. CDR3 in DNA: TGTGCCTGGAGCCCCCAGGGGGCTAGATACACCTTC. Its protein is CAWSPQGARYTF.

This chain joins TRBV7-2 and TRBJ1-5; D remains ambiguous. The V and J ends lost 3 bases and 4 bases respectively, with 13 bases between them. CDR3 length equals 15 residues. In germline, CDR1 is SGHTA, CDR2 FQGNSA. The chain's CDR3 is CASSFWTGDNQPQHF. The CDR3 DNA reads as TGTGCCAGCAGCTTTTGGACGGGCGATAATCAGCCCCAGCATTTT.

The V and J genes are TRBV5-1 and TRBJ1-3; 8 nucleotides match TRBD1. Trimming took 2 bases from V and 0 from J; bases not matched to a gene: 7. Germline V CDR1 and CDR2: SGHRS, YFSETQ. The length of the CDR3 is 17 residues. The CDR3 is CASSFSGGPLSGNTIYF. CDR3 nucleotide sequence: TGCGCCAGCAGCTTCTCAGGGGGCCCACTCTCTGGAAACACCATATATTTT.

This clone has a single count. CDR3 sequence (DNA): TGTGCCAGCATCCAGGGAGGGTACACCGGGGAGCTGTTTTTT. Protein: CASIQGGYTGELFF. The chain recombines TRBV2 with TRBJ2-2; 7 bases agree with TRBD2. The CDR3 has 14 amino acids. The V gene's germline CDR1 is SNHLY and CDR2 FYNNEI. The V gene end was trimmed by 7 bases and the J gene end by 3 bases; junction bases not matched to a gene: 5.

The rearrangement joins TRBV18 to TRBJ2-3, with D perhaps assigned TRBD1 or TRBD2 (6 bases each). Germline CDR1 is KGHSH and CDR2 is LQKENI. The CDR3 totals 16 residues. V lost 2 bases and J 3 bases, leaving 15 bases between the germline ends. The CDR3 sequence is CASSPMGGSATDTQYF. As DNA, the CDR3 is TGTGCCAGCTCACCAATGGGGGGCTCCGCTACAGATACGCAGTATTTT.

The chain uses TRBV5-4 and TRBJ2-5; weak D call: TRBD1 (5 bases). The CDR3 length is 13 residues. Looked up from germline, CDR1 is SGHNT and CDR2 is YYREEE (reference sequence). The V and J ends lost 1 base and 7 bases respectively, with 11 bases between them. This chain's CDR3 is CASSLPAGSTQYF. The CDR3 DNA reads as TGTGCCAGCAGCTTGCCGGCAGGGTCGACCCAGTACTTC.

This clone came up a few times. The chain has TRBV28 and TRBJ1-5; possibly TRBD1 for D (6 bases). CDR3 length: 15 amino acids. The germline CDR1 and CDR2 sequences are MDHEN and SYDVKM. The V end was cut by 7 bases, the J end by 4 bases, with 17 bases between. The CDR3 protein is CASTLRGASNQPQHF. In nucleotides, the CDR3 is TGTGCCAGCACCTTGAGGGGGGCTAGTAATCAGCCCCAGCATTTT.

The chain employs TRBV15 and TRBJ1-3; D remains ambiguous. Germline loops: CDR1 LNHNV, CDR2 YYDKDF (reference sequence). Trimming cost V 0 bases and J 4 bases, with 10 bases left between them. This CDR3 contains 15 residues. This chain's CDR3 is CATSRDLGSGNTIYF. Here the CDR3 DNA reads TGTGCCACCAGCAGAGATCTCGGTTCGGGAAACACCATATATTTT.

This clone is a singleton in its sample. This chain joins TRBV30 and TRBJ2-3; D tentatively reads TRBD1 or TRBD2 (6 bases each). The germline CDR1 and CDR2 sequences are GTSNPN and SVGIG (reference sequence). The CDR3 totals 13 residues. The V gene lost 0 bases and the J gene lost 4 bases, with 8 bases spanning the gap. The CDR3, as DNA: TGTGCCTGGAGTGTGGGGGGCCCAGATACGCAGTATTTT. Translation: CAWSVGGPDTQYF.

This chain uses TRBV20-1 with TRBJ2-1; D gene uncertain. The CDR3 is 10 amino acids. With 6 bases removed from V and 3 bases from J, the gap between germline ends came to 3 bases. CDR1 and CDR2 (germline): DFQATT, SNEGSKA (reference sequence). The CDR3 DNA reads TGCAGTGCGTTCTACAATGAGCAGTTCTTC. It specifies CSAFYNEQFF.

CDR3 DNA sequence: TGTGCCAGCAGCCCGGCGGGGGGTAGCACAGATACGCAGTATTTT. As protein: CASSPAGGSTDTQYF. J is TRBJ2-3 and V is TRBV28; 8 bases are a match to TRBD2. V was pared by 6 bases and J by 0 bases, with 5 bases of the junction left unmatched. The length of the CDR3 is 15 residues. From germline, CDR1 is MDHEN and CDR2 SYDVKM.

The chain has TRBV19 and TRBJ2-1; the match to TRBD2 covers 9 bases. Germline values: CDR1 LNHDA, CDR2 SQIVND (reference sequence). The CDR3 consists of 16 residues. V shed 4 bases and J 5 bases; nucleotides not matched to a gene: 9. The CDR3, as DNA: TGTGCCAGTAGTAGCCTGGGCGGGGGGGCGCACAATGAGCAGTTCTTC. Translating gives CASSSLGGGAHNEQFF.

This chain connects TRBV28 to TRBJ1-2; D is uncertain. The CDR3 is 13 amino acids. V lost 8 bases to trimming and J lost 7 bases, with 17 bases between them. CDR1 is MDHEN, CDR2 SYDVKM, per germline. CDR3: CASLPGIQAGYTF. CDR3 coding DNA: TGTGCCAGCCTCCCCGGGATCCAAGCTGGCTACACCTTC.

The rearrangement joins TRBV25-1 to TRBJ2-3; D remains unclear. The V gene lost 6 bases and the J gene lost 3 bases, with 4 bases spanning the gap. This CDR3 spans 11 amino acids. Per germline, CDR1 MGHDK and CDR2 SYGVNS. The CDR3 loop is CASRKTDTQYF. CDR3 DNA sequence: TGTGCCAGCAGAAAGACAGATACGCAGTATTTT. The entire variable domain, with the rest obtained from reference TRBV25-1 and TRBJ2-3, is as follows: EADIYQTPRYLVIGTGKKITLECSQTMGHDKMYWYQQDPGMELHLIHYSYGVNSTEKGDLSSESTVSRIRTEHFPLTLESARPSHTSQYLCASRKTDTQYFGPGTRLTVL.